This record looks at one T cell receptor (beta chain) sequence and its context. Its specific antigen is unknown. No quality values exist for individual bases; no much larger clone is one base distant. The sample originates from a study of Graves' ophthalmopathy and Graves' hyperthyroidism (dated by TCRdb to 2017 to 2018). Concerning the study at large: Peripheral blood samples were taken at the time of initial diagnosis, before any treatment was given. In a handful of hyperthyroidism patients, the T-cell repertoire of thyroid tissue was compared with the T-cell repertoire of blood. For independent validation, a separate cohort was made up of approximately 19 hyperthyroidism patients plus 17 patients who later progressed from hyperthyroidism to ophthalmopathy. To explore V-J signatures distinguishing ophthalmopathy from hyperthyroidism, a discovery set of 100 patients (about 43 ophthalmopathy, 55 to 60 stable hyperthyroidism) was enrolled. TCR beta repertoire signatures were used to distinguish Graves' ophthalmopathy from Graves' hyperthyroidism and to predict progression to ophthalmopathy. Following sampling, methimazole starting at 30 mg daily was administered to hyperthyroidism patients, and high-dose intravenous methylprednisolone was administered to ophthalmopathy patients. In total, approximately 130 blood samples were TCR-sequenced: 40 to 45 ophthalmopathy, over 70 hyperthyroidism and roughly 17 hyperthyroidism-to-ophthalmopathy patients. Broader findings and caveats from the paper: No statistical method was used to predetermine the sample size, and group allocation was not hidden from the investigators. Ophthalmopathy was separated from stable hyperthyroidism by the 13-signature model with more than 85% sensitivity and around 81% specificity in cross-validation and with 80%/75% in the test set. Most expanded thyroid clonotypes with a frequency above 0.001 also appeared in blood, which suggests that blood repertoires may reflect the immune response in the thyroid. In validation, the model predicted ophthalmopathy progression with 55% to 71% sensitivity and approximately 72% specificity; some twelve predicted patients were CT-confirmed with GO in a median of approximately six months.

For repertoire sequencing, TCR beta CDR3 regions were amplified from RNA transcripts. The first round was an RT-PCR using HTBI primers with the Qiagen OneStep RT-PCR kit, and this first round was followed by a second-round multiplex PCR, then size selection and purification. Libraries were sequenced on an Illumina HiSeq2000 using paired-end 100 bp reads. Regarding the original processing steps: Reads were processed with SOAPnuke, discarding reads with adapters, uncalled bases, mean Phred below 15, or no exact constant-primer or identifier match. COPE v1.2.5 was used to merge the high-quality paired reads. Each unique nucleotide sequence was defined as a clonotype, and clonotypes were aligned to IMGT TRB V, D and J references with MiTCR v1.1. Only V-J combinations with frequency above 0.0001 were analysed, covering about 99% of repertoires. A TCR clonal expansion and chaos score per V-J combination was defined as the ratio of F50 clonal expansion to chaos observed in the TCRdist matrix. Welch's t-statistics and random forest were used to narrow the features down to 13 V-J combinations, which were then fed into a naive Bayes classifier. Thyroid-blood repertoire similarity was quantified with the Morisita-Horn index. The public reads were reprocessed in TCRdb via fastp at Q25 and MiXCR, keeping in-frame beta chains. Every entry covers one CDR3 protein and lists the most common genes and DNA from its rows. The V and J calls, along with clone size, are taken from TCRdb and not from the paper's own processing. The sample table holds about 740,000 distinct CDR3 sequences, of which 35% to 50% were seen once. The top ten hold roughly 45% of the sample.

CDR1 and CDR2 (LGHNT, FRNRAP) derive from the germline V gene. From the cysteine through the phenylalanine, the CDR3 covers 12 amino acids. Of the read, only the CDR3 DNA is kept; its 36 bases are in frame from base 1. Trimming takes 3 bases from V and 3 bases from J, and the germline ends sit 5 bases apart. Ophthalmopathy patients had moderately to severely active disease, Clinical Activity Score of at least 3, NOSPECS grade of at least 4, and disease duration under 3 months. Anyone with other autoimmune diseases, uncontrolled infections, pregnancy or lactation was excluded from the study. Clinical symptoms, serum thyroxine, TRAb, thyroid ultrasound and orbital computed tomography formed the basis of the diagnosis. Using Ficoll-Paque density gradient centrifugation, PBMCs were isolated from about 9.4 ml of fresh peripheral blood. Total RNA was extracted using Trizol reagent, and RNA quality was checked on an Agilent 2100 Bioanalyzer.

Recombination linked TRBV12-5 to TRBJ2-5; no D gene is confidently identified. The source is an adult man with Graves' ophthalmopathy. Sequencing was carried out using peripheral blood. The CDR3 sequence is CASGFSEETQYF. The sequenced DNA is TGTGCTAGTGGTTTTTCCGAAGAGACCCAGTACTTC.